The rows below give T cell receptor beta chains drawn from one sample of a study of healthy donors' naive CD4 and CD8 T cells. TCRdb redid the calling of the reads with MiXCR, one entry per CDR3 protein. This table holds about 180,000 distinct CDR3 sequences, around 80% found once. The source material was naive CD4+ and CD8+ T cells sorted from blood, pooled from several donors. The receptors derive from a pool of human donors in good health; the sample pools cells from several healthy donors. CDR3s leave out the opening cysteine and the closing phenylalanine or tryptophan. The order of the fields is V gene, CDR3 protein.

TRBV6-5	ASSFAGVQETQY
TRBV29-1	SVRPRDSVYEQY
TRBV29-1	SVELGSTEQY
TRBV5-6	ASSLVGAGGDTEAF
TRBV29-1	SAGTGNEQF
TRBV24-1	ATSDWDEQETQY
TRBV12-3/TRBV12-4	ASSEYTGVQNYGYT
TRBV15	ATSRRERGTEAF
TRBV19	ASSPAGGASPYNEQF
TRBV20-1	SARRGGGSGNTIY
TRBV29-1	SVEGGQRGAWAEAF
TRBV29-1	SVEDWEGLDTQY